What follows describes a single T cell receptor (beta chain). Many counts were recorded for this clonotype. It has no known antigen specificity. No per-base quality is available; no much larger clone lies one base away. Ophthalmopathy patients had moderately to severely active disease, Clinical Activity Score of at least 3, NOSPECS grade of at least 4, and duration under 3 months. The study excluded patients with uncontrolled infections, other autoimmune diseases, pregnancy or lactation. Clinical symptoms, serum thyroxine and TRAb, thyroid ultrasound, and orbital computed tomography formed the basis for the diagnoses. PBMCs were separated from 7.5 to 10 ml of fresh peripheral blood using Ficoll-Paque density gradient centrifugation. Total RNA was extracted with Trizol reagent, and quality was checked on an Agilent 2100 Bioanalyzer. The entry originates in a study of T cells in Graves' hyperthyroidism and ophthalmopathy (dated by TCRdb to between 2019 and 2020). The study in broad terms: Peripheral blood was collected at initial diagnosis, before any treatment. In more than 5 Graves' hyperthyroidism patients, the study also compared T-cell repertoires from thyroid tissue with T-cell repertoires from blood. To identify TCR V-J signatures that set the groups apart, the researchers used a discovery cohort of more than 95 patients, made up of 40 to 45 with Graves' ophthalmopathy and some 56 with stable Graves' hyperthyroidism. The paper describes TCR Vbeta CDR3 sequencing of 135 peripheral blood samples, made up of under 50 ophthalmopathy patients, 70 to 80 hyperthyroidism patients and 17 progressor patients. The approximately 90 discovery patients were randomly split 7:3 into training and test sets. Once sampling was done, hyperthyroidism patients were given methimazole at a starting dose of 30 mg daily, whereas ophthalmopathy patients were given high-dose intravenous methylprednisolone. Prospective prediction of ophthalmopathy was tested in an independent validation cohort of approximately 18 hyperthyroidism patients and 15 to 17 patients who later progressed to ophthalmopathy.

The TCR beta CDR3 regions were amplified from the RNA transcripts. A first-round RT-PCR of the TCR CDR3 used the HTBI primer set with the Qiagen OneStep RT-PCR kit. The libraries were constructed in a second round of multiplex PCR and then size-selected and purified. Sequencing of the libraries was done on an Illumina HiSeq2000 using paired-end 100 bp reads. From the authors' description of their analysis: SOAPnuke was used to process the raw data, with reads discarded if the reads contained adapters or uncalled bases, had a mean Phred below 15, or lacked an exact constant-primer or identifier match. COPE v1.2.5 was used to merge the high-quality paired reads, and each unique nucleotide sequence was defined as a clonotype. MiTCR v1.1 was used to align clonotypes to the IMGT TRBV, TRBD and TRBJ reference segments. Only V-J combinations with frequency above 0.0001, covering about 99% of repertoires, were analysed. The TCS score was defined as F50 (clonal expansion) divided by E x V (chaos), with BLOSUM62-based TCRdist calculated between CDR3 peptides within each V-J. Welch's t-statistics and random forest reduced some 510 V-J features to 13, which were used in a naive Bayes classifier (R e1071). TCRdb applied fastp at Q25 and MiXCR to the public reads, then kept only in-frame beta chains. For every CDR3 protein sequence, its rows merge into one entry that carries the most common genes and DNA. The V and J calls reflect TCRdb's pipeline rather than the authors' work. This sample lists 500,000 to 600,000 distinct CDR3 sequences; about 20% were detected once. The leading ten clones occupy around 50% of the sample.

Overall study results and their limits: Ophthalmopathy was separated from stable hyperthyroidism by a 13 V-J signature model, with over 85% sensitivity and 81% to 83% specificity obtained in cross-validation and 80%/75% obtained in testing. In validation, the model predicted progression to ophthalmopathy a median of about 5.9 months before onset, with about 67% sensitivity and roughly 73% specificity. Most expanded thyroid clonotypes (frequency above 0.001) were also detected in blood, a finding suggesting that blood repertoires may reflect thyroid immune responses. No statistical method was used to fix the sample size in advance, and group allocation was not hidden from the investigators.

Trimming accounts for 10 bases at V and 3 bases at J, while the number of junction bases matched to no gene is 17. From its cysteine to its phenylalanine, the CDR3 spans 17 amino acids. Left in the record is the CDR3 DNA by itself, 51 bases read in frame from the first base. The germline V gene encodes CDR1 SGDLS and CDR2 YYNGEE. The specimen was blood. The chain employs TRBV9 and TRBJ2-1; 9 junctional bases match TRBD2. The clonotype was recovered from a man aged 35-49 years with Graves' ophthalmopathy. The CDR3: CAGFRSGREGFYNEQFF. In nucleotide form, the sequence is TGTGCCGGATTCCGCTCGGGGCGGGAGGGATTCTACAATGAGCAGTTCTTC.